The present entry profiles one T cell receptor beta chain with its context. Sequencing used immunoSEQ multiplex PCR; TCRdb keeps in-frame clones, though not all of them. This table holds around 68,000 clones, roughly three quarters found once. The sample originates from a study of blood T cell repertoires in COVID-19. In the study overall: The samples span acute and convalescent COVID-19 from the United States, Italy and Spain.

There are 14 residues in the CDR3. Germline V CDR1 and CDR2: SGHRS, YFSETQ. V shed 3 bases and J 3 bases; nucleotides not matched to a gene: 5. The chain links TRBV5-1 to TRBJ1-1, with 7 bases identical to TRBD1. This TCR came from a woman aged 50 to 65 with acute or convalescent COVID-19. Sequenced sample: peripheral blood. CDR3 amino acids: CASSSTGADTEAFF. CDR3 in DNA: TGCGCCAGCAGCTCAACAGGGGCCGACACTGAAGCTTTCTTT.